This T cell receptor (beta chain) stems from a study of blood T cell repertoires in COVID-19. About the study: The United States, Italy and Spain supplied acute and convalescent COVID-19 samples.

Per the original methods: Amplification with reference gene primers provided the estimates of nucleated cell counts. Profiled with immunoSEQ multiplex PCR; TCRdb holds only in-frame clones, not every one. D and trimming come from the DNA, and the V and J calls and clone size come from that table. The sample carries nearly 45,000 clones, about 85% recorded once. Germline CDR1 reads SGHRS; CDR2 reads YFSETQ. V lost 2 bases to trimming and J lost 5 bases, with 11 bases between them. The CDR3 consists of 14 residues. The material sequenced was peripheral blood. The V call is TRBV5-1, the J call TRBJ2-1; maybe TRBD2 (6 bases). This TCR came from a woman aged 80 or over in a cohort sampled during active or convalescent COVID-19. CDR3 in amino acids: CASSFRDSHNEQFF. CDR3 bases: TGCGCCAGCAGCTTCCGGGACTCACACAATGAGCAGTTCTTC.